A single T cell receptor (beta chain) is shown here with its context. The data belong to a study of blood T cell repertoires in COVID-19. Study details: Donors in the United States, Italy and Spain gave samples during acute or convalescent COVID-19. From T cells, B-cell-depleted T cells, or PBMCs came the material, which was cDNA or gDNA.

The authors' processing: Quantification of nucleated cells was approximated via reference gene primer amplification. Some clones are missing from TCRdb's copy, which holds only in-frame ones; the method was immunoSEQ multiplex PCR. That table gives V, J and clone size, and the DNA gave D and trimming. The sample includes 200,000 to 250,000 clones, roughly 80% seen only once; the top ten take about 5.6%. Patients of the Seattle cohort, enrolled during active infection, were followed longitudinally. The CDR3 contains 12 residues. Losses at the gene ends were 4 bases for V and 13 bases for J; bases not matched to a gene: 6. Looked up from germline, CDR1 is KGHDR and CDR2 is SFDVKD.

This clonotype was obtained from a woman in her 70s with COVID-19, enrolled during active disease. The chain carries TRBV24-1 and TRBJ2-1; 7 positions agree with TRBD2. The sample consisted of peripheral blood. The CDR3 here is CATSEISGPQFF. In nucleotides, the CDR3 is TGTGCCACCAGTGAAATTAGCGGGCCACAGTTCTTC.